Shown below are 9 T cell receptor beta chains from a single sample sequenced in a study of blood T cell repertoires in COVID-19 (dated by TCRdb to the early 2020s). Library preparation employed the immunoSEQ multiplex PCR assay. TCRdb obtained this table from immuneACCESS and retained in-frame rearrangements with V and J assigned. These tables miss some clones; where compared with another copy, unresolved V genes account for less than half of the shortfall, and the remainder is unexplained. The table for this sample lists some 180,000 clones; more than 75% of them were counted only once. The ten largest clonotypes hold around 8.9% of the sample. Sequenced sample: peripheral blood. All receptors come from a woman aged 50 to 65 with active or convalescent COVID-19.

The CDR3 sequence: CASSRSGGFQEKLFF. In nucleotides, the CDR3 is TGTGCCAGCAGCCGATCAGGGGGGTTTCAGGAAAAACTGTTTTTT. This sequence joins TRBV7-9 and TRBJ1-4, with 7 bases lining up with TRBD1. The CDR3 totals 15 residues. The J segment lost 8 bases and the V segment lost 5 bases, leaving 11 bases of the junction unmatched. Germline values: CDR1 SEHNR, CDR2 FQNEAQ (reference sequence).

The gene calls are TRBV11-3 and TRBJ2-2, with TRBD2 identical over 10 bases. The CDR3 totals 14 residues. The germline gives CDR1 SGHNT, CDR2 YENEEA. J gave up 10 bases and V 2 bases, and 4 bases lay outside the gene matches. CDR3 residues: CASSLSGGASELFF. The CDR3 DNA reads TGTGCCAGCAGCTTAAGCGGGGGGGCCTCGGAGCTGTTTTTT.

This clone was seen only a few times. The chain carries TRBV7-9 and TRBJ1-1; possible D gene TRBD1, 6 bases. Germline CDR1 is SEHNR and CDR2 is FQNEAQ (reference sequence). The V end was cut by 5 bases, the J end by 4 bases, with 17 bases between. This CDR3 has 15 amino acids. The CDR3 DNA reads as TGTGCCAGCAGCAAGTACAGGGAAAGTGGCACTGAAGCTTTCTTT. This translates into CASSKYRESGTEAFF. The variable domain in full, with the rest retrieved from reference TRBV7-9 and TRBJ1-1, is DTGVSQNPRHKITKRGQNVTFRCDPISEHNRLYWYRQTLGQGPEFLTYFQNEAQLEKSRLLSDRFSAERPKGSFSTLEIQRTEQGDSAMYLCASSKYRESGTEAFFGQGTRLTVV.

The chain employs TRBV28 and TRBJ2-3; 12 nucleotides line up with TRBD2. The J segment lost 0 bases and the V segment lost 5 bases, leaving 3 bases of the junction unmatched. CDR1 is MDHEN, CDR2 SYDVKM, per germline. This CDR3 comprises 16 residues. CDR3 nucleotides: TGTGCCAGCAGTCCGCTAGCGGGAGGGAGCACAGATACGCAGTATTTT. This gives the protein CASSPLAGGSTDTQYF. The whole variable domain, remainder taken from reference TRBV28 and TRBJ2-3, is DVKVTQSSRYLVKRTGEKVFLECVQDMDHENMFWYRQDPGLGLRLIYFSYDVKMKEKGDIPEGYSVSREKKERFSLILESASTNQTSMYLCASSPLAGGSTDTQYFGPGTRLTVL.

The chain uses TRBV28 and TRBJ2-7; 10 nucleotides line up with TRBD2. Germline V gene lookup returns CDR1 MDHEN and CDR2 SYDVKM. The length of the CDR3 is 15 residues. Trimming at V came to 3 bases and at J to 3 bases, leaving 5 bases not matched to a gene. CDR3 in amino acids: CASSFLAGAGYEQYF. Written as DNA, the CDR3 is TGTGCCAGCAGTTTTCTAGCGGGAGCCGGCTACGAGCAGTACTTC.

This clone has only a few counts. J is TRBJ1-2 and V is TRBV28; 8 nucleotides match TRBD1. This CDR3 has 15 residues. V lost 5 bases to trimming and J lost 3 bases; unmatched junction nucleotides: 8. Looked up from germline, CDR1 is MDHEN and CDR2 is SYDVKM. Here the CDR3 DNA reads TGTGCCAGCAGTGTCCGACAGGGGTGGCACTATGGCTACACCTTC. It translates to CASSVRQGWHYGYTF.

The chain joins TRBV5-4 to TRBJ2-1; 14 nucleotides line up with TRBD2. This CDR3 spans 17 amino acids. V shed 1 base, J shed 5 bases, and the junction held 5 bases outside the gene matches. Germline CDR1 is SGHNT and CDR2 is YYREEE (reference sequence). CDR3 nucleotides: TGTGCCAGCAGCTTGTCACCGACTAGCGGGAGGGACAATGAGCAGTTCTTC. Its protein is CASSLSPTSGRDNEQFF.

The sample holds a few counts of this clone. The CDR3 DNA reads as TGTGCCAGCGGAGGGAGGGGAGGTGGCAATGAGCAGTTCTTC. Its translation is CASGGRGGGNEQFF. This chain links TRBV19 with TRBJ2-1; 7 nucleotides match TRBD2. This CDR3 has 14 amino acids. In germline, CDR1 is LNHDA, CDR2 SQIVND (reference sequence). V lost 9 bases to trimming and J lost 6 bases; unmatched junction nucleotides: 11.

This rearrangement joins TRBV10-3 to TRBJ2-5; 7 positions agree with TRBD2. V lost 5 bases, J lost 5 bases, and 8 bases stayed unmatched. The CDR3 consists of 14 residues. The germline V gene has CDR1 ENHRY and CDR2 SYGVKD. CDR3 in amino acids: CAISWSGEGETQYF. CDR3 sequence (DNA): TGTGCCATCAGTTGGAGCGGGGAGGGGGAGACCCAGTACTTC.